A selection of T cell receptor beta chains follows, all from one sample in a study of graft-versus-host responses after intestinal transplantation. The protocol was immunoSEQ multiplex PCR, while the TCRdb copy is restricted to in-frame clones and leaves out a portion. The sample consists of over 45,000 clones, almost 95% of them appearing once. Their cognate antigens are unknown. The source was unstimulated CD4+ T cells sorted from spleen or lymph node cells, collected before transplant. The receptors shown here come from a human donor who was the organ donor for an intestinal transplant. Each CDR3 is given with its conserved first and last residue. A D gene is named only where the DNA matches it firmly. The size entry is marked missing in some rows and otherwise reads once, few, many or a size class.

v_gene: TRBV6-5
len: 15
d_gene: TRBD1
abundance: NA
j_gene: TRBJ1-4
CDR3nt: TGTGCCAGCAGGAACCCCGGGACAGGGGATGAAAAACTGTTTTTT
CDR3aa: CASRNPGTGDEKLFF

v_gene: TRBV4-2
len: 15
d_gene: TRBD1
abundance: NA
j_gene: TRBJ2-4
CDR3nt: TGTGCCAGCAGCCAAGGGGACAGGGGAGGGAACATTCAGTACTTC
CDR3aa: CASSQGDRGGNIQYF

v_gene: TRBV18
len: 18
d_gene: TRBD1
abundance: NA
j_gene: TRBJ1-2
CDR3nt: TGTGCCAGCTCACCACTGACAGGGGGCGGCGGGGGGAACTATGGCTACACCTTC
CDR3aa: CASSPLTGGGGGNYGYTF

v_gene: TRBV2
len: 14
d_gene: NA
abundance: NA
j_gene: TRBJ2-1
CDR3nt: TGTGCCAGCAGTGAACAGGGTATTGTCTATGAGCAGTTCTTC
CDR3aa: CASSEQGIVYEQFF

v_gene: TRBV7-3
len: 16
d_gene: TRBD2
abundance: NA
j_gene: TRBJ2-1
CDR3nt: TGTGCCAGCAGCTCCGAGGGGACTAGCGGCTACAATGAGCAGTTCTTC
CDR3aa: CASSSEGTSGYNEQFF

v_gene: TRBV4-3
len: 15
d_gene: NA
abundance: NA
j_gene: TRBJ1-2
CDR3nt: TGCGCCAGCAGCCAAGCCACAGGGACGTCCGCTGGCTACACCTTC
CDR3aa: CASSQATGTSAGYTF

v_gene: TRBV7-2
len: 15
d_gene: NA
abundance: NA
j_gene: TRBJ1-3
CDR3nt: TGTGCCAGCAGCTTAGTCTGGGGCTCTGGAAACACCATATATTTT
CDR3aa: CASSLVWGSGNTIYF

v_gene: TRBV11-2
len: 12
d_gene: NA
abundance: NA
j_gene: TRBJ2-5
CDR3nt: TGTGCCAGCAGCTTACAGGGAGAGACCCAGTACTTC
CDR3aa: CASSLQGETQYF

v_gene: TRBV7-2
len: 16
d_gene: NA
abundance: NA
j_gene: TRBJ2-2
CDR3nt: TGTGCCAGCAGCCCGAGGCCGGACGCGAACACCGGGGAGCTGTTTTTT
CDR3aa: CASSPRPDANTGELFF

v_gene: TRBV18
len: 15
d_gene: TRBD1
abundance: NA
j_gene: TRBJ2-2
CDR3nt: TGTGCCAGCTCACCGGGACAGGGGAACACCGGGGAGCTGTTTTTT
CDR3aa: CASSPGQGNTGELFF

v_gene: TRBV2
len: 14
d_gene: NA
abundance: NA
j_gene: TRBJ2-7
CDR3nt: TGTGCCAGCAGTGATAAGACGGTTTCCTACGAGCAGTACTTC
CDR3aa: CASSDKTVSYEQYF

v_gene: TRBV19
len: 13
d_gene: NA
abundance: NA
j_gene: TRBJ2-5
CDR3nt: TGTGCCAGTAGTGTACTTCACCAAGAGACCCAGTACTTC
CDR3aa: CASSVLHQETQYF

v_gene: TRBV12-5
len: 13
d_gene: NA
abundance: NA
j_gene: TRBJ2-3
CDR3nt: TGTGCTAGTGGTTTAGGGGGCACAGATACGCAGTATTTT
CDR3aa: CASGLGGTDTQYF

v_gene: TRBV6-4
len: 13
d_gene: NA
abundance: NA
j_gene: TRBJ2-1
CDR3nt: TGTGCCAGCAGTAAATTGAACGGGAATGAGCAGTTCTTC
CDR3aa: CASSKLNGNEQFF

v_gene: TRBV4-3
len: 17
d_gene: TRBD1
abundance: once
j_gene: TRBJ2-6
CDR3nt: TGCGCCAGCAGCCAGGGACAGGGGGCAGTTGGGGCCAACGTCCTGACTTTC
CDR3aa: CASSQGQGAVGANVLTF

v_gene: TRBV5-1
len: 14
d_gene: TRBD1
abundance: NA
j_gene: TRBJ1-4
CDR3nt: TGCGCCAGCAGGACGGGACAGGGAGGGGAAAAACTGTTTTTT
CDR3aa: CASRTGQGGEKLFF

v_gene: TRBV2
len: 13
d_gene: NA
abundance: NA
j_gene: TRBJ2-2
CDR3nt: TGTGCCAGCAGTGTCAGGGTTACCGGGGAGCTGTTTTTT
CDR3aa: CASSVRVTGELFF

v_gene: TRBV28
len: 13
d_gene: NA
abundance: NA
j_gene: TRBJ1-1
CDR3nt: TGTGCCAGCAGGCTAGATAAGAACACTGAAGCTTTCTTT
CDR3aa: CASRLDKNTEAFF

v_gene: TRBV4-2
len: 15
d_gene: NA
abundance: NA
j_gene: TRBJ2-2
CDR3nt: TGTGCCAGCAGCCTCGAGACTAGTCACACCGGGGAGCTGTTTTTT
CDR3aa: CASSLETSHTGELFF

v_gene: TRBV2
len: 15
d_gene: TRBD2
abundance: NA
j_gene: TRBJ2-3
CDR3nt: TGTGCCAGCAGAGCGAGCGGGGGGGCCAGAGATACGCAGTATTTT
CDR3aa: CASRASGGARDTQYF

v_gene: TRBV9
len: 13
d_gene: NA
abundance: few
j_gene: TRBJ1-6
CDR3nt: TGTGCCAGCAGCGTAGTAGGGGATTCACCCCTCCACTTT
CDR3aa: CASSVVGDSPLHF

v_gene: TRBV7-9
len: 13
d_gene: NA
abundance: NA
j_gene: TRBJ2-5
CDR3nt: TGTGCCAGCAGCTTAGTCCCTGGTGAGACCCAGTACTTC
CDR3aa: CASSLVPGETQYF

v_gene: TRBV29-1
len: 13
d_gene: NA
abundance: NA
j_gene: TRBJ1-2
CDR3nt: TGCAGCGTTGGGGGGATAGGCAACTATGGCTACACCTTC
CDR3aa: CSVGGIGNYGYTF

v_gene: TRBV9
len: 16
d_gene: NA
abundance: NA
j_gene: TRBJ1-1
CDR3nt: TGTGCCAGCAGCGTAGAGGGGGGCTTTCGGAACACTGAAGCTTTCTTT
CDR3aa: CASSVEGGFRNTEAFF

v_gene: TRBV6-1
len: 13
d_gene: NA
abundance: NA
j_gene: TRBJ1-2
CDR3nt: TGTGCCAGCAGGCAAACAGCTGCCTATGGCTACACCTTC
CDR3aa: CASRQTAAYGYTF

v_gene: TRBV18
len: 13
d_gene: TRBD1
abundance: once
j_gene: TRBJ2-5
CDR3nt: TGTGCCAGCTCCCCTGGACAGGGTGAGACCCAGTACTTC
CDR3aa: CASSPGQGETQYF

v_gene: TRBV7-7
len: 14
d_gene: NA
abundance: NA
j_gene: TRBJ2-2
CDR3nt: TGTGCTAGCAGCTTAACAGGGAACACCGGGGAGCTGTTTTTT
CDR3aa: CASSLTGNTGELFF

v_gene: TRBV30
len: 12
d_gene: NA
abundance: NA
j_gene: TRBJ1-3
CDR3nt: TGTGCCTGGATGGACCCTGGAAACACCATATATTTT
CDR3aa: CAWMDPGNTIYF

v_gene: TRBV7-9
len: 14
d_gene: NA
abundance: NA
j_gene: TRBJ1-5
CDR3nt: TGTGCCAGCAGCTTAGCGGAGACCCTTGAGCCCCAGCATTTT
CDR3aa: CASSLAETLEPQHF

v_gene: TRBV11-2
len: 20
d_gene: TRBD2
abundance: NA
j_gene: TRBJ2-1
CDR3nt: TGTGCCAGCAGCTTAGATCGCGGACTAGCGGGGGGCCCCGGGTACAATGAGCAGTTCTTC
CDR3aa: CASSLDRGLAGGPGYNEQFF

v_gene: TRBV18
len: 16
d_gene: TRBD1
abundance: NA
j_gene: TRBJ2-2
CDR3nt: TGTGCCAGCTCACCACCGGGGACAGCGAACACCGGGGAGCTGTTTTTT
CDR3aa: CASSPPGTANTGELFF

v_gene: TRBV11-2
len: 15
d_gene: NA
abundance: NA
j_gene: TRBJ2-3
CDR3nt: TGTGCCAGCAGCGCAACACGAGCTAGCACAGATACGCAGTATTTT
CDR3aa: CASSATRASTDTQYF

v_gene: TRBV7-3
len: 15
d_gene: NA
abundance: NA
j_gene: TRBJ1-2
CDR3nt: TGTGCCAGCAGCCCCAAACCGACGGACACCTATGGCTACACCTTC
CDR3aa: CASSPKPTDTYGYTF

v_gene: TRBV23-1
len: 15
d_gene: NA
abundance: NA
j_gene: TRBJ1-6
CDR3nt: TGCGCCACCGGACAGTCAAGCTCCTATAATTCACCCCTCCACTTT
CDR3aa: CATGQSSSYNSPLHF

v_gene: TRBV5-6
len: 12
d_gene: TRBD1
abundance: NA
j_gene: TRBJ1-2
CDR3nt: TGTGCCAGCAGCTCAGGGGGCTATGGCTACACCTTC
CDR3aa: CASSSGGYGYTF

v_gene: TRBV7-2
len: 15
d_gene: TRBD1
abundance: once
j_gene: TRBJ2-3
CDR3nt: TGTGCCAGCAGCCTCCCCGGGACAGTAACAGATACGCAGTATTTT
CDR3aa: CASSLPGTVTDTQYF

v_gene: TRBV5-1
len: 17
d_gene: NA
abundance: NA
j_gene: TRBJ1-6
CDR3nt: TGCGCCAGCAGCTTACGTTTCGGCGGTTTTGGTAATTCACCCCTCCACTTT
CDR3aa: CASSLRFGGFGNSPLHF

v_gene: TRBV7-8
len: 13
d_gene: NA
abundance: NA
j_gene: TRBJ2-7
CDR3nt: TGTGCCAGCAGCCCCCCACTCCTTTACGAGCAGTACTTC
CDR3aa: CASSPPLLYEQYF

v_gene: TRBV7-2
len: 13
d_gene: NA
abundance: once
j_gene: TRBJ1-2
CDR3nt: TGTGCCAGCAGCTTAGGGGGACCGAGGGGCTACACCTTC
CDR3aa: CASSLGGPRGYTF

v_gene: TRBV6-1
len: 14
d_gene: NA
abundance: NA
j_gene: TRBJ1-5
CDR3nt: TGTGCCAGCACGCCAGGGATGACGCCTCAGCCCCAGCATTTT
CDR3aa: CASTPGMTPQPQHF

v_gene: TRBV6-5
len: 14
d_gene: NA
abundance: NA
j_gene: TRBJ1-6
CDR3nt: TGTGCCAGCAGTTACAGGGTTTTTAATTCACCCCTCCACTTT
CDR3aa: CASSYRVFNSPLHF

v_gene: TRBV5-1
len: 13
d_gene: NA
abundance: NA
j_gene: TRBJ1-1
CDR3nt: TGCGCCAGCAACCGTGACGTGAACACTGAAGCTTTCTTT
CDR3aa: CASNRDVNTEAFF

v_gene: TRBV6-5
len: 12
d_gene: NA
abundance: NA
j_gene: TRBJ1-5
CDR3nt: TGTGCCAGCAGTTACTCTAGACAGCCCCAGCATTTT
CDR3aa: CASSYSRQPQHF

v_gene: TRBV7-2
len: 12
d_gene: NA
abundance: NA
j_gene: TRBJ2-1
CDR3nt: TGTGCCAGCAGCTTGGTGGGGTTTGAGCAGTTCTTC
CDR3aa: CASSLVGFEQFF

v_gene: TRBV6-1
len: 19
d_gene: TRBD1
abundance: NA
j_gene: TRBJ1-5
CDR3nt: TGTGCCAGCAGTGTAAGACAGGGGGAGGGATTTAGGGGCAATCAGCCCCAGCATTTT
CDR3aa: CASSVRQGEGFRGNQPQHF

v_gene: TRBV30
len: 14
d_gene: TRBD1
abundance: NA
j_gene: TRBJ1-1
CDR3nt: TGTGCCTGGAGTGTATGGGACAGGAAGCCTGAAGCTTTCTTT
CDR3aa: CAWSVWDRKPEAFF